This T cell receptor beta chain was sequenced during a study of metastatic and nonmetastatic thyroid tumors. Background on the study: Repertoires from blood and tumor or nodule tissue of malignant and benign thyroid patients were compared.

Authors' data handling: Built for papillary thyroid cancer, a distant-metastasis classifier drew on CDR3 differences across clinicopathological groups. MiXCR reprocessed the PCR reads for TCRdb. The V and J calls and clone size come from TCRdb's table, not from the authors' own analysis. Counted here are about 17,000 clones, around a quarter occurring once; the ten biggest clones make up less than 20%. Points from the study as a whole: The reported finding was significantly higher TCR beta diversity in malignant thyroid tumors relative to benign nodules, in blood and tumor.

Before thyroid surgery, none of the patients had received any treatment. This clone was detected ten times or more. Antigen specificity is unknown. The sequencing input was tumor tissue. The TCR sequence derives from a female donor with papillary thyroid cancer or a benign thyroid nodule (not recorded which). Some clones in this sample may be carry-over from other donors' samples.

The CDR3 sequence: CVGQGQRDEQYF. CDR3 bases: TGCGTTGGACAGGGGCAAAGGGACGAGCAGTACTTC. The chain employs TRBV20-1 and TRBJ2-7; 9 bases fit TRBD1. This CDR3 comprises 12 residues. Per the germline V gene, CDR1 is DFQATT and CDR2 is SNEGSKA (reference sequence).